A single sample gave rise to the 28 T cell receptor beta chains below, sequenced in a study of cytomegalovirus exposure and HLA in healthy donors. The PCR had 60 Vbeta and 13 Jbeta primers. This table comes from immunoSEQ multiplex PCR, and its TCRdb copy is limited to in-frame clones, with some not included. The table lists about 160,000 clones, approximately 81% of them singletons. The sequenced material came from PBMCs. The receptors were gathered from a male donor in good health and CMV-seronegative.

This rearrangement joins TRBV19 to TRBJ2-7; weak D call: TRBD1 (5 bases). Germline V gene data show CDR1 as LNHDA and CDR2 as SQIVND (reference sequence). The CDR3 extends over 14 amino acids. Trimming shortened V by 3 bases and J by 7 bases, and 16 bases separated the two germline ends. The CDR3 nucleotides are TGTGCCAGTAGTATGAGGAAGCAGGGTAGGGAGCAGTACTTC. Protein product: CASSMRKQGREQYF.

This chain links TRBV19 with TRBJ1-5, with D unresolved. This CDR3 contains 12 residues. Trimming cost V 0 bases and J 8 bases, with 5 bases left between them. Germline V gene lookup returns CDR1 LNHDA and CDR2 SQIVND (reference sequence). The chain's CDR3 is CASSIDYEPQHF. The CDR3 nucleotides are TGTGCCAGTAGTATAGACTACGAGCCCCAGCATTTT.

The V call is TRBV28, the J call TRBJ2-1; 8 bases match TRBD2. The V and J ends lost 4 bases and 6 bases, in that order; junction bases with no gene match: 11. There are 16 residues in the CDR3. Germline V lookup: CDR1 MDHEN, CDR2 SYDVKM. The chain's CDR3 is CASSSSGLGLLNEQFF. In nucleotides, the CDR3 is TGTGCCAGCAGTTCCTCGGGACTAGGCCTACTCAATGAGCAGTTCTTC.

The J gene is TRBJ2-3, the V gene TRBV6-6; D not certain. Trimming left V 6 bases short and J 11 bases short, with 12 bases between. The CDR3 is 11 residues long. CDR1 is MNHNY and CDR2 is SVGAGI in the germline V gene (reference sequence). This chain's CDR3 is CASSPSVGQYF. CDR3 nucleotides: TGTGCCAGCAGCCCAAGCGTAGGGCAGTATTTT.

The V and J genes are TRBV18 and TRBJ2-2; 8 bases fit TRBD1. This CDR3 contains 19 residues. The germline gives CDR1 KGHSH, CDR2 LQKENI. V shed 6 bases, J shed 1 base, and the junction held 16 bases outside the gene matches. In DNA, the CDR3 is TGTGCCAGCTCCCCGCAACAGGGGGAACTCACCTTGAACACCGGGGAGCTGTTTTTT. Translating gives CASSPQQGELTLNTGELFF.

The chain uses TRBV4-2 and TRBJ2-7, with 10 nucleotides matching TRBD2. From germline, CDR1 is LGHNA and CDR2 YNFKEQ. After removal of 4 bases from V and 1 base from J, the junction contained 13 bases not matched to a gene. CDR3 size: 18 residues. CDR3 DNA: TGTGCCAGCAGCCCTCGGCGGCTAGCGGGAGTCTTATCCTACGAGCAGTACTTC. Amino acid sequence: CASSPRRLAGVLSYEQYF.

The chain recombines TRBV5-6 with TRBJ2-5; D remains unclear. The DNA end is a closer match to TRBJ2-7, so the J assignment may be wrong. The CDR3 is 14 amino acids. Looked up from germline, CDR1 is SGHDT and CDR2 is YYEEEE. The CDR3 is CASSLGASVYEQYF. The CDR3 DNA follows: TGTGCCAGCAGCTTGGGGGCCAGTGTCTACGAGCAGTACTTC.

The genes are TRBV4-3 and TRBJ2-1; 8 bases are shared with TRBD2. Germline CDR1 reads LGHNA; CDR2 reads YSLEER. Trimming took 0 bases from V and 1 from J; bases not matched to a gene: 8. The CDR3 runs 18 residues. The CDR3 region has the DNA TGCGCCAGCAGCCAAGATCTCCAGCGGGAGTTTTCCTACAATGAGCAGTTCTTC. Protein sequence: CASSQDLQREFSYNEQFF.

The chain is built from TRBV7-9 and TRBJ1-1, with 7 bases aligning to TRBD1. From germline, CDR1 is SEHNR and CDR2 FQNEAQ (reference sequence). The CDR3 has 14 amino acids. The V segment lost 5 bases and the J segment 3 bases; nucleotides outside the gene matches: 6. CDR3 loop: CASSRGGAYTEAFF. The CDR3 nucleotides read TGTGCCAGCAGCCGAGGGGGCGCGTACACTGAAGCTTTCTTT.

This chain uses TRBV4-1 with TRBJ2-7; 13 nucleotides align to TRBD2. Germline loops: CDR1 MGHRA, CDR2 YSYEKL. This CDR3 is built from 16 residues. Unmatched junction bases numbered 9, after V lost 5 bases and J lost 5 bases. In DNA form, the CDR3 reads TGCGCCAGCAGCGGCCAACTAGCGGGGGGGCTCGACGAGCAGTACTTC. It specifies CASSGQLAGGLDEQYF.

CDR3 loop: CASSPRGAGGPADEQYF. In DNA, the CDR3 is TGTGCCAGCAGCCCCCGAGGAGCGGGAGGGCCAGCGGACGAGCAGTACTTC. The chain has TRBV7-2 and TRBJ2-7; 10 bases line up with TRBD2. The CDR3 runs 17 residues. The J segment lost 5 bases and the V segment lost 5 bases, leaving 15 bases of the junction unmatched. Germline V gene data show CDR1 as SGHTA and CDR2 as FQGNSA.

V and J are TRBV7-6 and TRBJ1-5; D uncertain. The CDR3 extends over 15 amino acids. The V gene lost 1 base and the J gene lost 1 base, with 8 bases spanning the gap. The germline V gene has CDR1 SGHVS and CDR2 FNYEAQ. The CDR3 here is CASSLVTGSNQPQHF. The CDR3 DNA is TGTGCCAGCAGCTTAGTTACGGGAAGCAATCAGCCCCAGCATTTT.

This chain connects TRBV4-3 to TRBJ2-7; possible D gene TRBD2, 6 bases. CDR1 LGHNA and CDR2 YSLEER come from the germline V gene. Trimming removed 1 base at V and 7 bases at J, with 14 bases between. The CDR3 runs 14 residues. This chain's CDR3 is CASSQGRGRGEQYF. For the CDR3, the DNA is TGCGCCAGCAGCCAAGGGAGGGGCCGGGGAGAGCAGTACTTC.

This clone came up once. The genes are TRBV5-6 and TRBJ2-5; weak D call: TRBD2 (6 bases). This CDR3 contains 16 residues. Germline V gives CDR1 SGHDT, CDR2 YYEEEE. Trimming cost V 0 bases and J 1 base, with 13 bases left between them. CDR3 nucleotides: TGTGCCAGCAGCTTGGCCGCGGGGCTAATCCAAGAGACCCAGTACTTC. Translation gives CASSLAAGLIQETQYF.

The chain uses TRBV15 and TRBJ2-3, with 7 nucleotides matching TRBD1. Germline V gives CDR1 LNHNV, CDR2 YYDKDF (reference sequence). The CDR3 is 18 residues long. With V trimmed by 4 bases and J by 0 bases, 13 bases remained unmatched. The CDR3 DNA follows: TGTGCCACCAGCACCCTGATGGGGACAGCCCAAAGCACAGATACGCAGTATTTT. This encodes CATSTLMGTAQSTDTQYF.

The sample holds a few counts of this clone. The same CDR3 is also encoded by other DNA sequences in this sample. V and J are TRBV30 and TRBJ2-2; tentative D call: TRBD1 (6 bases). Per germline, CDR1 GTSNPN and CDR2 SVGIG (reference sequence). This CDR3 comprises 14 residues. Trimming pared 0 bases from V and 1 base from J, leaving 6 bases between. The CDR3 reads CAWSVGGNTGELFF. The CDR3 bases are TGTGCCTGGAGTGTAGGGGGGAACACCGGGGAGCTGTTTTTT.

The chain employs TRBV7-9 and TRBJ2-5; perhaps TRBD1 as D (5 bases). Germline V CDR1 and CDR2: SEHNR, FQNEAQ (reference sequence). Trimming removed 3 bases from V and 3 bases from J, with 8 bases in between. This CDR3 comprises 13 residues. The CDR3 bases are TGTGCCAGCAGCTTGGGGCAAAAAGAGACCCAGTACTTC. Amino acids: CASSLGQKETQYF. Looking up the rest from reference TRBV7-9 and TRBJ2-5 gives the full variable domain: DTGVSQNPRHKITKRGQNVTFRCDPISEHNRLYWYRQTLGQGPEFLTYFQNEAQLEKSRLLSDRFSAERPKGSFSTLEIQRTEQGDSAMYLCASSLGQKETQYFGPGTRLLVL.

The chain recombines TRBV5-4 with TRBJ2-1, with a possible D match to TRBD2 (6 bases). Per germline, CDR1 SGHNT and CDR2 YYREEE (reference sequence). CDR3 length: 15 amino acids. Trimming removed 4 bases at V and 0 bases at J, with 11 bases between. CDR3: CASSLGTDSYNEQFF. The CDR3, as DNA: TGTGCCAGCAGCCTCGGGACTGACTCCTACAATGAGCAGTTCTTC.

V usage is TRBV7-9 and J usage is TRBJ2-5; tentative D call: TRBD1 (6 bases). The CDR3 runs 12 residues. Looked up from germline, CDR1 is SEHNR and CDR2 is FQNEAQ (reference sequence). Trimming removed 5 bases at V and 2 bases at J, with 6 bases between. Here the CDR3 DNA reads TGTGCCAGCAGCGGACAGCAAGAGACCCAGTACTTC. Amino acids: CASSGQQETQYF.

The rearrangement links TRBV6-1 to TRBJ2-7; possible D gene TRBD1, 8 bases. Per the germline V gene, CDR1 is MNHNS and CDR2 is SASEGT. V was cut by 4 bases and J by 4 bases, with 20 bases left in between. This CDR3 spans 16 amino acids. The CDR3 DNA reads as TGTGCCAGCAGTGGTCTACAGGGGGGGTTGAATTACGAGCAGTACTTC. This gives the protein CASSGLQGGLNYEQYF.

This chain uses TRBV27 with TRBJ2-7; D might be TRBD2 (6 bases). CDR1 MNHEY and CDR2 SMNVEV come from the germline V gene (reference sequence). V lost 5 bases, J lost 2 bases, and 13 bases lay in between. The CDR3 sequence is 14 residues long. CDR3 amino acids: CASSPLAHPYEQYF. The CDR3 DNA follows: TGTGCCAGCAGTCCGCTAGCGCACCCCTACGAGCAGTACTTC.

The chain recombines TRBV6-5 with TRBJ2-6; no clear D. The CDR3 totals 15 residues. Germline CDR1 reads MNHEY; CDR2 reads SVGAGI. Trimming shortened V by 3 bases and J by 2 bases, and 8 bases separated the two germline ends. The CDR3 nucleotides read TGTGCCAGCAGTTATGATATAGCTGGGGCCAACGTCCTGACTTTC. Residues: CASSYDIAGANVLTF.

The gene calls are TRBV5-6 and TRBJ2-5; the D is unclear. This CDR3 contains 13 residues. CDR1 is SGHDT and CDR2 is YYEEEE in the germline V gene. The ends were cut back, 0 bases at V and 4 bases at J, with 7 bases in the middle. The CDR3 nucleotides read TGTGCCAGCAGCTTGGCGTCCGGAGAGACCCAGTACTTC. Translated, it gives CASSLASGETQYF.

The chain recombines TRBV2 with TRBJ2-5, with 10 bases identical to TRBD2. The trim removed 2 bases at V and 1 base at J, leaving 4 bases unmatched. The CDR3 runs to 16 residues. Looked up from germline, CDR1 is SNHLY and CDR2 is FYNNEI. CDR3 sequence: CASSESLAGAQETQYF. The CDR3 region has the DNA TGTGCCAGCAGTGAATCGCTAGCGGGGGCCCAAGAGACCCAGTACTTC.

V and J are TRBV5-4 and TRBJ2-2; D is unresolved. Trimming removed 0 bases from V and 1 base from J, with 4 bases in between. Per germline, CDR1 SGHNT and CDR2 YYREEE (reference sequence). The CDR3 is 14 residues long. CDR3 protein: CASSLAGNTGELFF. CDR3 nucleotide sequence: TGTGCCAGCAGCTTGGCCGGGAACACCGGGGAGCTGTTTTTT.

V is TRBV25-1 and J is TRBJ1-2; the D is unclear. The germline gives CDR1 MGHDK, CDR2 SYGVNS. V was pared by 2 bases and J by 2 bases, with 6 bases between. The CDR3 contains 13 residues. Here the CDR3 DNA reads TGTGCCAGCAGTGAAACACAAAACTATGGCTACACCTTC. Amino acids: CASSETQNYGYTF.

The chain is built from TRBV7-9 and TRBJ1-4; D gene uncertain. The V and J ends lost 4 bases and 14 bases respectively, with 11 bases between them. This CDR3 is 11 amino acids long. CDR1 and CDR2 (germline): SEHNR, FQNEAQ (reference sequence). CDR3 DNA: TGTGCCAGCAGCTCGACTCAGCGCCTGTTTTTT. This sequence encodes CASSSTQRLFF.

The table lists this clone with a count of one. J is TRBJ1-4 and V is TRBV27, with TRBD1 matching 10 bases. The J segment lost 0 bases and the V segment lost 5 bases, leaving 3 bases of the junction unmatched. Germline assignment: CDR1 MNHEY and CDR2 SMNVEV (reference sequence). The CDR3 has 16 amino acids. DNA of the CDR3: TGTGCCAGCAGTCGGACAGGGGGTACAACTAATGAAAAACTGTTTTTT. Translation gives CASSRTGGTTNEKLFF.